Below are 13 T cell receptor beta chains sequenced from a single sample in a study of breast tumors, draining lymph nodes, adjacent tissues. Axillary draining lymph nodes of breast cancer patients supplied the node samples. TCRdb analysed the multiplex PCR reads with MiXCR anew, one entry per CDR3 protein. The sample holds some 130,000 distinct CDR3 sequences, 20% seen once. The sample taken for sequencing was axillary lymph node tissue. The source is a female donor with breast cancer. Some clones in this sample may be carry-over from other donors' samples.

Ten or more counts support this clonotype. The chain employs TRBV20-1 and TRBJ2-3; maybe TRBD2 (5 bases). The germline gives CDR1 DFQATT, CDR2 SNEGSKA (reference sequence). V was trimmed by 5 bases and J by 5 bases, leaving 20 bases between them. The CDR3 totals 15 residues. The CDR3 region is CSAERAVGLKDTQYF. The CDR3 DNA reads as TGCAGTGCTGAGAGGGCGGTGGGGTTGAAAGATACGCAGTATTTT.

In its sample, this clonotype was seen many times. For the CDR3, the DNA is TGTGCCAGCAGTTACTTGGGCAGCTCAACCTATGGCTACACCTTC. This codes for CASSYLGSSTYGYTF. This sequence joins TRBV6-2 or TRBV6-3 and TRBJ1-2; D not certain. The CDR3 has 15 residues. The ends were cut back, 1 base at V and 4 bases at J, with 13 bases in the middle. Germline V gene lookup returns CDR1 MNHEY and CDR2 SVGEGT.

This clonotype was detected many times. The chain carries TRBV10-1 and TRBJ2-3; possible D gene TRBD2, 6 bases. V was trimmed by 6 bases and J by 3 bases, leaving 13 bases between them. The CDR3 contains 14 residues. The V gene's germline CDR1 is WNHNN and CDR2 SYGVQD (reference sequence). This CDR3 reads CASSRPGGTDTQYF. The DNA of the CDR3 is TGCGCCAGCAGCCGACCCGGAGGGACAGATACGCAGTATTTT.

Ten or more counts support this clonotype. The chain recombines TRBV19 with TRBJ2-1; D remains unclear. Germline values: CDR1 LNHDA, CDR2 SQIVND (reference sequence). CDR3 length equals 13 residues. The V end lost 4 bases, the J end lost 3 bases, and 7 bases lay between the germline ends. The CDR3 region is CASSTAVYNEQFF. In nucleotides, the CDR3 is TGTGCCAGTAGTACGGCAGTCTACAATGAGCAGTTCTTC.

The CDR3 coding sequence is TGTGCCACCTCCCAACGGGGGGGGCCTGGTCAGCCCCAGCATTTT. Residues: CATSQRGGPGQPQHF. The rearrangement joins TRBV6-1 to TRBJ1-5; D is possibly TRBD1 (6 bases). CDR3 length: 15 residues. V was clipped by 10 bases and J by 6 bases, with 22 bases between them. Per germline, CDR1 MNHNS and CDR2 SASEGT.

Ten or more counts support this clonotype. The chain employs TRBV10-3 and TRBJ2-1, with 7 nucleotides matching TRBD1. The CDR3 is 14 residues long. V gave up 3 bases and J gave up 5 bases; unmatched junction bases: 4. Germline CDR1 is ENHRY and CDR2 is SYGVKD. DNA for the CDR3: TGTGCCATCAGTGAAGGGGGCGCCCACAATGAGCAGTTCTTC. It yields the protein CAISEGGAHNEQFF.

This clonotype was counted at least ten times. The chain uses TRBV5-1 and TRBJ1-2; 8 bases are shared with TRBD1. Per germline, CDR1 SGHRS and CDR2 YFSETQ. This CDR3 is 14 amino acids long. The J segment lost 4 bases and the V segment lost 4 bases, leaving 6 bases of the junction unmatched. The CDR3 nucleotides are TGCGCCAGCAGCACCGGGACAGGACGCTATGGCTACACCTTC. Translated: CASSTGTGRYGYTF.

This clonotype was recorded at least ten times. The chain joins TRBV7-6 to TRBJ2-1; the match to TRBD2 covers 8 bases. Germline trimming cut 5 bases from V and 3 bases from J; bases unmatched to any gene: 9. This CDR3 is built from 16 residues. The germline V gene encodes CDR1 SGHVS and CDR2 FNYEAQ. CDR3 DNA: TGTGCCAGCAGCCGTACTAGCGGCCCCTTCTACAATGAGCAGTTCTTC. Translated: CASSRTSGPFYNEQFF.

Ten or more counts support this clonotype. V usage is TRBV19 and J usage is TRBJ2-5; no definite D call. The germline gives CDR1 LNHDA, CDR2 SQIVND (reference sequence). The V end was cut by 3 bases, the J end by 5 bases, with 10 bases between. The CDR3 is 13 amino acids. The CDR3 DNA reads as TGTGCCAGTAGTATCGAGATAGGGGAGACCCAGTACTTC. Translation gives CASSIEIGETQYF. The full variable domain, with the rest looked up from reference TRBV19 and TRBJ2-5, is DGGITQSPKYLFRKEGQNVTLSCEQNLNHDAMYWYRQDPGQGLRLIYYSQIVNDFQKGDIAEGYSVSREKKESFPLTVTSAQKNPTAFYLCASSIEIGETQYFGPGTRLLVL.

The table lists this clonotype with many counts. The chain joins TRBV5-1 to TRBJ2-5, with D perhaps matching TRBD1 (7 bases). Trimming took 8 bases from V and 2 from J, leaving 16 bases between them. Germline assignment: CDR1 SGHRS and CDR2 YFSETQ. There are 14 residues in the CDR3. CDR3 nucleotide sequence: TGCGCCAGATATCAGGAGGGGGCTCAAGAGACCCAGTACTTC. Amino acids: CARYQEGAQETQYF.

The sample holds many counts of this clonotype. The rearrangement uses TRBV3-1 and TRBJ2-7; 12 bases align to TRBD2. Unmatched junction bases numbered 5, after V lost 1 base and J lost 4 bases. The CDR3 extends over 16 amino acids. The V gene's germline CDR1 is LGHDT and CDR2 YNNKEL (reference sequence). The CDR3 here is CASSQAGLAGHYEQYF. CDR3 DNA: TGTGCCAGCAGCCAAGCTGGACTAGCGGGGCATTACGAGCAGTACTTC.

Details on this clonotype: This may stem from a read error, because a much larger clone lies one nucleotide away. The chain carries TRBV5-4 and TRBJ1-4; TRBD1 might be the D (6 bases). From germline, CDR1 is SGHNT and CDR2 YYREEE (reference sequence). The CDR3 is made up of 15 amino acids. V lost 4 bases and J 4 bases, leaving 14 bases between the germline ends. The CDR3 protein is CASSQNRAINEKLFF. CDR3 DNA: TGTGCCAGCAGCCAAAACAGGGCGATTAATGAAAAACTGTTTTTT.

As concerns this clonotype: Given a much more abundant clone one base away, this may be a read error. The CDR3, as DNA: TGTGCCAGCAGCTCCCCAGGGGTAGCGATGGATGAGCAGTCCTTC. Protein: CASSSPGVAMDEQSF. This rearrangement joins TRBV9 to TRBJ2-1; maybe TRBD1 (6 bases). The CDR3 runs 15 residues. Germline V lookup: CDR1 SGDLS, CDR2 YYNGEE.